The 20 T cell receptor beta chains below all came from one sample that was sequenced in a study of T cell responses to AZD1222 COVID-19 vaccine. Repertoires were generated with immunoSEQ multiplex PCR, while TCRdb's copy carries only in-frame clones and drops some. The data hold more than 90,000 clones, with 88% observed a single time. The starting material was peripheral blood, obtained 28 days after the second AZD1222 dose. The source of these receptors is an adult who received the AZD1222 COVID-19 vaccine.

V gene TRBV7-2 combines with J gene TRBJ1-1; 12 bases fit TRBD1. CDR1 SGHTA and CDR2 FQGNSA come from the germline V gene. Germline trimming cut 3 bases from V and 2 bases from J; bases unmatched to any gene: 4. This CDR3 has 16 amino acids. Here the CDR3 reads CASSFSGTGGNTEAFF. CDR3 coding DNA: TGTGCCAGCAGCTTTTCGGGGACAGGGGGCAACACTGAAGCTTTCTTT.

This rearrangement joins TRBV6-1 to TRBJ1-5; D gene unclear. The CDR3 is made up of 19 amino acids. V was shortened by 4 bases and J by 0 bases, with 22 bases between the two germline ends. Germline CDR1 reads MNHNS; CDR2 reads SASEGT. CDR3 sequence (DNA): TGTGCCAGCAGTGCCCTAATCATAAAGCCTATCTTTAGCAATCAGCCCCAGCATTTT. Protein sequence: CASSALIIKPIFSNQPQHF.

The rearrangement joins TRBV18 to TRBJ2-7; D gene unclear. The germline V gene has CDR1 KGHSH and CDR2 LQKENI. V was cut by 1 base and J by 2 bases, with 9 bases left in between. The CDR3 sequence is 14 residues long. DNA of the CDR3: TGTGCCAGCTCACCACGGACGGACCCCTACGAGCAGTACTTC. Translated, it gives CASSPRTDPYEQYF.

The chain uses TRBV5-4 and TRBJ2-1, with TRBD1 identical over 9 bases. With V trimmed by 5 bases and J by 3 bases, 3 bases remained unmatched. The CDR3 runs 14 residues. Germline assignment: CDR1 SGHNT and CDR2 YYREEE (reference sequence). Here the CDR3 reads CASRWDRDYNEQFF. DNA of the CDR3: TGTGCCAGCAGATGGGACAGGGACTACAATGAGCAGTTCTTC.

The rearrangement links TRBV9 to TRBJ2-1; 7 nucleotides align to TRBD2. The CDR3 spans 17 residues. V was clipped by 4 bases and J by 2 bases; unmatched bases: 12. Per the germline V gene, CDR1 is SGDLS and CDR2 is YYNGEE. In DNA form, the CDR3 reads TGTGCCAGCAGCACCTTCATGCTAGCGGACACCTACAATGAGCAGTTCTTC. Translation gives CASSTFMLADTYNEQFF.

A word on this clone: The junction and the germline gene differ at one end; a read error may be behind it. The rearrangement joins TRBV30 to TRBJ2-2; a possible D gene is TRBD2 (5 bases). CDR3 length: 13 amino acids. Germline CDR1 and CDR2: GTSNPN and SVGIG (reference sequence). DNA for the CDR3: TGTGCCTGGAGTCGGAGGAACGCCGGGGAGCTGTTTTTT. This translates into CAWSRRNAGELFF. The full variable domain, rest sourced from reference TRBV30 and TRBJ2-2, is SQTIHQWPATLVQPVGSPLSLECTVEGTSNPNLYWYRQAAGRGLQLLFYSVGIGQISSEVPQNLSASRPQDRQFILSSKKLLLSDSGFYLCAWSRRNAGELFFGEGSRLTVL.

The sample holds one count of this clone. The V and J genes are TRBV30 and TRBJ1-1; D unresolved. Trimming cost V 0 bases and J 2 bases, with 16 bases left between them. There are 16 residues in the CDR3. Germline CDR1 is GTSNPN and CDR2 is SVGIG (reference sequence). This chain's CDR3 is CAWSVRRTTLNTEAFF. The CDR3 nucleotides read TGTGCCTGGAGTGTACGTCGGACTACTCTAAACACTGAAGCTTTCTTT.

V and J are TRBV7-2 and TRBJ2-1; TRBD2 agrees at 15 bases. This CDR3 contains 16 residues. J gave up 7 bases and V 5 bases, and 6 bases lay outside the gene matches. In germline, CDR1 is SGHTA, CDR2 FQGNSA. The CDR3 DNA is TGTGCCAGCAGCCCAGGACTAGCGGGGGGGCGGAATGAGCAGTTCTTC. This encodes CASSPGLAGGRNEQFF.

In this sample, this clone turned up once. V and J are TRBV10-3 and TRBJ1-4, with unresolved D. Looked up from germline, CDR1 is ENHRY and CDR2 is SYGVKD. Trimming cost V 0 bases and J 0 bases, with 8 bases left between them. CDR3 length: 16 residues. CDR3 protein: CAISESRHATNEKLFF. CDR3 coding DNA: TGTGCCATCAGTGAGTCCCGCCATGCAACTAATGAAAAACTGTTTTTT.

The rearrangement links TRBV18 to TRBJ2-5; D unclear. CDR1 and CDR2 from the germline V gene are KGHSH and LQKENI. This CDR3 has 13 amino acids. V lost 3 bases and J lost 2, with 7 bases in between. CDR3 region: CASSPQVQETQYF. DNA for the CDR3: TGTGCCAGCTCACCTCAAGTGCAAGAGACCCAGTACTTC.

The chain joins TRBV5-1 to TRBJ1-1; D might be TRBD1 (6 bases). The length of the CDR3 is 14 residues. Germline V gives CDR1 SGHRS, CDR2 YFSETQ. V gave up 4 bases and J gave up 2 bases, with 12 bases separating them. The CDR3 sequence: CASSAGQFNTEAFF. CDR3 in DNA: TGCGCCAGCAGCGCCGGACAGTTTAACACTGAAGCTTTCTTT.

This chain joins TRBV6-6 and TRBJ1-1, with D possibly being TRBD1 (6 bases). V was cut by 2 bases and J by 5 bases, with 9 bases left in between. The CDR3 covers 13 residues. Germline CDR1 reads MNHNY; CDR2 reads SVGAGI (reference sequence). DNA of the CDR3: TGTGCCAGCAGTTACAACAGGGAAACTGAAGCTTTCTTT. Its protein is CASSYNRETEAFF.

The chain carries TRBV10-3 and TRBJ1-6; 7 bases match TRBD1. Trimming took 4 bases from V and 12 from J; bases not matched to a gene: 9. This CDR3 contains 14 residues. Germline values: CDR1 ENHRY, CDR2 SYGVKD. The CDR3 DNA reads TGTGCCATCAGTGCACCGGGACAGTCACAACCCCTCCACTTT. Translation: CAISAPGQSQPLHF.

J is TRBJ1-1 and V is TRBV9; D call uncertain. From germline, CDR1 is SGDLS and CDR2 YYNGEE. CDR3 size: 15 residues. V lost 0 bases to trimming and J lost 1 base, with 10 bases between them. CDR3 sequence: CASSVGPPGNTEAFF. The CDR3 DNA reads as TGTGCCAGCAGCGTAGGGCCCCCCGGGAACACTGAAGCTTTCTTT.

The chain employs TRBV30 and TRBJ2-3; D unresolved. V dropped 1 base and J dropped 2 bases, with 16 bases sitting between them. The CDR3 covers 16 residues. Germline loops: CDR1 GTSNPN, CDR2 SVGIG (reference sequence). CDR3 in DNA: TGTGCCTGGAGTGCTTGGAGCCAGATTTTCACAGATACGCAGTATTTT. This encodes CAWSAWSQIFTDTQYF.

This chain links TRBV10-2 with TRBJ1-1; D not resolved. Germline assignment: CDR1 WSHSY and CDR2 SAAADI. Deletions cut 2 bases from V and 1 base from J, with 11 bases between. This CDR3 region has 15 residues. CDR3 in DNA: TGCGCCAGCAGTGAGGGGTTAACAGCGAACACTGAAGCTTTCTTT. Translating gives CASSEGLTANTEAFF.

The gene calls are TRBV6-5 and TRBJ2-7; 15 nucleotides align to TRBD2. Per germline, CDR1 MNHEY and CDR2 SVGAGI. J lost 2 bases, V lost 8 bases, and 4 bases had no gene match. The CDR3 runs 15 residues. CDR3 in DNA: TGTGCCAGCGGACTAGCGGGGGGGCTAACCTACGAGCAGTACTTC. Translating gives CASGLAGGLTYEQYF.

This clone was seen once. The rearrangement joins TRBV9 to TRBJ2-2, with 7 bases lining up with TRBD2. The CDR3 runs 15 residues. CDR1 and CDR2 from the germline V gene are SGDLS and YYNGEE. V was pared by 3 bases and J by 4 bases, with 6 bases of the junction left unmatched. This CDR3 reads CASSARGDGTGELFF. In DNA form, the CDR3 reads TGTGCCAGCAGCGCCCGGGGGGACGGCACCGGGGAGCTGTTTTTT.

The chain combines TRBV6-5 with TRBJ1-1; possible D gene TRBD1, 5 bases. CDR1 and CDR2 (germline): MNHEY, SVGAGI. The CDR3 contains 13 residues. V was trimmed by 7 bases and J by 4 bases, leaving 13 bases between them. The CDR3 loop is CASKQTEGTEAFF. In DNA form, the CDR3 reads TGTGCCAGCAAACAGACAGAAGGCACTGAAGCTTTCTTT.

The J gene is TRBJ1-5, the V gene TRBV2; D is possibly TRBD1 (6 bases). The CDR3 covers 13 residues. Germline CDR1 is SNHLY and CDR2 is FYNNEI. Trimming removed 9 bases at V and 11 bases at J, with 20 bases between. CDR3 sequence (DNA): TGTGCCAGTGGAGGGCAGGGCCCAGGGGCCCAGCATTTT. It codes for CASGGQGPGAQHF.